The 13 T cell receptor beta chains presented below share a single source sample, sequenced in a study of blood T cells in healthy people across ages (dated by TCRdb to about 2015). Libraries were constructed by 5' RACE. Instrument on record: Illumina HiSeq 2500. A second PCR of roughly 7 to 12 cycles was performed with a sample-barcoded 5' primer and a J-beta primer mix. The raw public data were reprocessed by TCRdb itself: fastp quality trimming at Q25, MiXCR clonotype calling, in-frame beta chains only. Each CDR3 protein gets just one entry, which takes the most common genes and DNA from the rows behind it. For this sample there are approximately 810,000 distinct CDR3 sequences; about 28% appear just once. The ten largest clones take up roughly 17% of the sample. Sequenced material: blood. These receptor sequences come from an elderly woman in good health.

This clonotype was observed a few times. The chain has TRBV2 and TRBJ2-7; D might be TRBD2 (6 bases). Germline V CDR1 and CDR2: SNHLY, FYNNEI. Trimming took 6 bases from V and 2 from J, leaving 14 bases between them. This CDR3 has 14 residues. As DNA, the CDR3 is TGTGCCAGCAGACGGAGCGGGTCTGCCTACGAGCAGTACTTC. This encodes CASRRSGSAYEQYF.

The chain carries TRBV12-3 or TRBV12-4 and TRBJ2-1, with 14 bases fitting TRBD2. The J call may be mistaken, given a closer DNA end match to TRBJ2-7. This CDR3 is built from 17 residues. The CDR3 sequence is CASRGLAGESSYNEQYF. The DNA for the CDR3 is TGTGCCAGCCGGGGACTAGCGGGAGAAAGCTCCTACAATGAGCAGTACTTC.

Written as DNA, the CDR3 is TGTGCCAGCAGCTTAATTCAGGGGAAGGATGGCTACACCTTC. Translated: CASSLIQGKDGYTF. The V and J genes are TRBV7-2 and TRBJ1-2; D is possibly TRBD1 (6 bases). Per germline, CDR1 SGHTA and CDR2 FQGNSA. V dropped 2 bases and J dropped 6 bases, with 13 bases sitting between them. This CDR3 is 14 amino acids long.

The sample holds many counts of this clonotype. The J gene is TRBJ2-7, the V gene TRBV11-2; D gene ambiguous. This CDR3 contains 13 residues. Trimming left V 5 bases short and J 3 bases short, with 11 bases between. In germline, CDR1 is SGHAT, CDR2 FQNNGV. CDR3: CASSPKVIYEQYF. The DNA of the CDR3 is TGTGCCAGCAGCCCAAAAGTAATCTACGAGCAGTACTTC.

The sample holds a few counts of this clonotype. The V and J genes are TRBV7-9 and TRBJ2-2; D is unclear. V dropped 2 bases and J dropped 4 bases, with 8 bases sitting between them. The CDR3 has 14 amino acids. Germline assignment: CDR1 SEHNR and CDR2 FQNEAQ (reference sequence). This CDR3 reads CASSLTGVTGELFF. The CDR3 DNA follows: TGTGCCAGCAGCTTAACCGGAGTCACCGGGGAGCTGTTTTTT.

This chain connects TRBV11-2 to TRBJ1-1, with D possibly being TRBD1 (5 bases). Trimming took 3 bases from V and 6 from J, leaving 8 bases between them. This CDR3 is 12 amino acids long. Germline V lookup: CDR1 SGHAT, CDR2 FQNNGV. CDR3 sequence reads: CASSLGLSEAFF. CDR3 nucleotides: TGTGCCAGCAGCTTGGGACTATCTGAAGCTTTCTTT.

This clonotype was observed many times. The chain employs TRBV7-2 and TRBJ2-7; D gene uncertain. The V end was cut by 1 base, the J end by 3 bases, with 13 bases between. The CDR3 runs 15 residues. Germline V gene sequence: CDR1 SGHTA, CDR2 FQGNSA. The CDR3 protein is CASSLDGSGYYEQYF. In DNA, the CDR3 is TGTGCCAGCAGCTTAGACGGATCCGGGTACTACGAGCAGTACTTC.

This clonotype was counted once. A much larger clone is a single base away; this may be a read error. The gene calls are TRBV3-1 and TRBJ2-1, with 7 nucleotides matching TRBD2. Germline V gives CDR1 LGHDT, CDR2 YNNKEL (reference sequence). The CDR3 runs 14 residues. In DNA, the CDR3 is TGTGCCAACAGCAACCGGGGGGTTTACAATGAGCAGTTCTTC. Translation: CANSNRGVYNEQFF.

V is TRBV4-2 and J is TRBJ2-3; D is ambiguous. V lost 1 base and J lost 1, with 12 bases in between. CDR3 length: 16 amino acids. CDR1 and CDR2 from the germline V gene are LGHNA and YNFKEQ. In nucleotides, the CDR3 is TGTGCCAGCAGCCAAGTGTCGAACGACCGCACAGATACGCAGTATTTT. Its translation is CASSQVSNDRTDTQYF.

The chain has TRBV3-1 and TRBJ1-5; D gene uncertain. CDR3 length: 14 residues. Trimming removed 1 base from V and 2 bases from J, with 6 bases in between. Germline V gene lookup returns CDR1 LGHDT and CDR2 YNNKEL (reference sequence). The CDR3 loop is CASSQASGNQPQHF. In DNA, the CDR3 is TGTGCCAGCAGCCAAGCTAGCGGCAATCAGCCCCAGCATTTT. Combining the CDR3 with reference TRBV3-1 and TRBJ1-5 gives the whole variable domain DTAVSQTPKYLVTQMGNDKSIKCEQNLGHDTMYWYKQDSKKFLKIMFSYNNKELIINETVPNRFSPKSPDKAHLNLHINSLELGDSAVYFCASSQASGNQPQHFGDGTRLSIL.

This chain connects TRBV5-4 to TRBJ2-1; TRBD2 matches 11 bases. The CDR3 is 16 amino acids. Germline V gene sequence: CDR1 SGHNT, CDR2 YYREEE (reference sequence). The V gene end was trimmed by 6 bases and the J gene end by 7 bases; junction bases not matched to a gene: 12. CDR3 coding DNA: TGTGCCAGCAACCGCCCGACTAGCGGGGATGGTAATGAGCAGTTCTTC. It translates to CASNRPTSGDGNEQFF.

This clonotype was seen a few times. CDR3 bases: TGTGCCAGCAGTTTAAGTACGGTCTTTCCCCTCCACTTT. This encodes CASSLSTVFPLHF. V gene TRBV12-3 or TRBV12-4 combines with J gene TRBJ1-6; D unresolved. The V end was cut by 2 bases, the J end by 13 bases, with 12 bases between. The CDR3 spans 13 residues.

This clonotype appeared many times. This sequence joins TRBV12-3 or TRBV12-4 and TRBJ2-1; 11 nucleotides align to TRBD2. CDR3 length equals 17 residues. Unmatched junction bases numbered 10, after V lost 5 bases and J lost 4 bases. The CDR3, as DNA: TGTGCCAGCAGTCCCGGGACTAGCGGAGGACTTTACAATGAGCAGTTCTTC. This encodes CASSPGTSGGLYNEQFF.